Listed below are T cell receptor beta chains from one sample, sequenced in a study of cytomegalovirus exposure and HLA in healthy donors. Using immunoSEQ multiplex PCR, the repertoire was profiled, and TCRdb retains in-frame clones only, with some absent. This sample has some 140,000 clones, with roughly 89% found just once. Sequencing was performed on PBMCs. Receptor source: a young woman in good health and CMV-seropositive. Both conserved end residues are part of each CDR3.

V	J	CDR3
TRBV27	TRBJ2-3	CAGVVQSGGADTQYF
TRBV27	TRBJ2-7	CASSLSGPGGYEQYF
TRBV28	TRBJ1-5	CASSRDRGQPQHF
TRBV27	TRBJ1-1	CASSGDRVGSEAFF
TRBV6-5	TRBJ1-1	CASSTAGTNTEAFF
TRBV29-1	TRBJ1-1	CSAQVRRSNLAFF
TRBV5-6	TRBJ1-6	CASSLGGGTSPLHF
TRBV5-4	TRBJ1-2	CASRFWGAGKGYTF
TRBV9	TRBJ2-2	CASSVGLAGVTGELFF
TRBV28	TRBJ1-1	CASSLGTGVGTEAFF
TRBV19	TRBJ1-5	CASRTGQGESHRSNQPQHF
TRBV28	TRBJ1-4	CASRGTGTAEKLFF
TRBV6-1	TRBJ2-3	CASSEAQRGSSDTQYF
TRBV11-3	TRBJ2-2	CASSGRAGNTGELFF
TRBV19	TRBJ2-3	CASTRQGWGTDTQYF
TRBV18	TRBJ2-7	CASSPIDRGHSYEQYF
TRBV5-1	TRBJ1-5	CASSISGTGGQPQHF
TRBV7-9	TRBJ2-7	CASSLGGGAHEQYF
TRBV5-6	TRBJ1-5	CASSLTGGGNQPQHF
TRBV4-3	TRBJ1-2	CASSQGWGDYGYTF
TRBV28	TRBJ2-2	CASSTRGRNTGELFF
TRBV19	TRBJ1-1	CASRRTGGTEAFF
TRBV5-1	TRBJ2-6	CASSLSRAGANVLTF
TRBV9	TRBJ2-3	CASSVVQGGTDTQYF
TRBV5-4	TRBJ2-7	CASSFGTGNYEQYF
TRBV6-5	TRBJ2-1	CASSYSKTSNEQFF
TRBV28	TRBJ1-1	CASTETGAPYTEAFF
TRBV10-3	TRBJ1-1	CAISESRGNTEAFF
TRBV28	TRBJ2-5	CASSTTGTGGETQYF
TRBV2	TRBJ2-7	CASSEDPATTSSRYF
TRBV30	TRBJ2-7	CAWSPPAGMASYEQYF
TRBV7-9	TRBJ1-2	CASSLGTGISNGYTF
TRBV19	TRBJ1-1	CASSQSRATEAFF
TRBV6-4	TRBJ2-3	CASSDSGTGGPDTQYF
TRBV10-3	TRBJ2-1	CAISEAERASSYNEQFF
TRBV15	TRBJ1-5	CATSRDNTGINQPQHF
TRBV29-1	TRBJ1-4	CSAEGGANEKLFF
TRBV27	TRBJ1-6	CASSLAGANSPLHF
TRBV5-1	TRBJ2-1	CASRSGLAGEEDEQFF
TRBV27	TRBJ2-3	CASRLSGGNTDTQYF
TRBV7-2	TRBJ1-3	CASSIPLKSTGKGNTIYF
TRBV4-3	TRBJ2-1	CASSLRQGTYNEQFF
TRBV5-6	TRBJ2-5	CASSRQGGGWEDQETQYF
TRBV28	TRBJ1-1	CASRMTLRNTEAFF
TRBV18	TRBJ2-3	CASSSALTSAFTDTQYF
TRBV4-1	TRBJ1-4	CASSQEGTGFNEKLFF
TRBV6-1	TRBJ2-3	CASRADRAGTDTQYF
TRBV18	TRBJ2-7	CASSPTGTSYEQYF
TRBV5-6	TRBJ1-1	CASSLFLQASTEAFF
TRBV6-6	TRBJ2-2	CASSWAEFTGELFF
TRBV6-5	TRBJ1-1	CASSVQPLNTEAFF
TRBV7-9	TRBJ2-7	CASSLVLNTGEQYF
TRBV5-6	TRBJ1-6	CASSLGTGVNSPLHF